This T cell receptor beta chain was identified during a study of beta chain features in type 1 diabetes. Expressed TCRB transcripts were sequenced because the entire RNA isolate underwent reverse transcription. Method: immunoSEQ multiplex PCR; TCRdb's copy keeps in-frame clones and lacks some. Among about 150,000 clones, roughly 9% were seen once, and the ten largest hold approximately 2.3%. The germline V gene encodes CDR1 MGHRA and CDR2 YSYEKL. The CDR3 runs 15 residues. This clone was counted only a few times. Germline is not matched at one junction end, which may reflect a read error. The sequence derives from a woman aged 18-29 years in good health. The sample comprised central memory CD4+ T cells from blood. V is TRBV4-1 and J is TRBJ2-1; 8 bases match TRBD1. CDR3 DNA: TGTGCCAGCAGCCAAGGGCAGGGGGCGGGCAATGAGCAGTTCTTC. Its translation: CASSQGQGAGNEQFF.